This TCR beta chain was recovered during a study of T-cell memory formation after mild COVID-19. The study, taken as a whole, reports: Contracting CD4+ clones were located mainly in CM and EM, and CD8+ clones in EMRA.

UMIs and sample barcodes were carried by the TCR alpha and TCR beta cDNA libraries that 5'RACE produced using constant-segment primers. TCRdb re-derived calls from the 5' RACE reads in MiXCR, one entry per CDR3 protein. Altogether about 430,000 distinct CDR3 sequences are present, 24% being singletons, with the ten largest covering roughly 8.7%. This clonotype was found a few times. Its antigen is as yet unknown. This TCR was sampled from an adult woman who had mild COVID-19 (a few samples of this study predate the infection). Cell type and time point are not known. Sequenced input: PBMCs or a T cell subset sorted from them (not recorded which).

CDR3 protein: CASSFEFRGHEQFF. DNA of the CDR3: TGTGCCAGCAGCTTTGAATTCAGGGGGCATGAGCAGTTCTTC. This chain joins TRBV7-9 and TRBJ2-1, with 8 bases aligning to TRBD1. CDR1 SEHNR and CDR2 FQNEAQ come from the germline V gene (reference sequence). The CDR3 has 14 residues. V was pared by 3 bases and J by 8 bases, with 6 bases of the junction left unmatched.